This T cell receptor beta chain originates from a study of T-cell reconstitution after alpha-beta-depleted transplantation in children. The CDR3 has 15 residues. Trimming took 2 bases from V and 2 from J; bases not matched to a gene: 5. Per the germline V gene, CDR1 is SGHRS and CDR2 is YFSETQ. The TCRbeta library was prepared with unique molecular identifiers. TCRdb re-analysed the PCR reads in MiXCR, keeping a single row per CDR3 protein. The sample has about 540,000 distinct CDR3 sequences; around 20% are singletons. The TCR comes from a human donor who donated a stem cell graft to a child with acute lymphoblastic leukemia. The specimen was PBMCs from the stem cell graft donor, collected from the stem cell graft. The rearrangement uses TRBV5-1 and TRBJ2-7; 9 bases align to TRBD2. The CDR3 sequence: CASSLVASGTYEQYF. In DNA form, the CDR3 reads TGCGCCAGCAGCTTAGTAGCTAGCGGGACCTACGAGCAGTACTTC.